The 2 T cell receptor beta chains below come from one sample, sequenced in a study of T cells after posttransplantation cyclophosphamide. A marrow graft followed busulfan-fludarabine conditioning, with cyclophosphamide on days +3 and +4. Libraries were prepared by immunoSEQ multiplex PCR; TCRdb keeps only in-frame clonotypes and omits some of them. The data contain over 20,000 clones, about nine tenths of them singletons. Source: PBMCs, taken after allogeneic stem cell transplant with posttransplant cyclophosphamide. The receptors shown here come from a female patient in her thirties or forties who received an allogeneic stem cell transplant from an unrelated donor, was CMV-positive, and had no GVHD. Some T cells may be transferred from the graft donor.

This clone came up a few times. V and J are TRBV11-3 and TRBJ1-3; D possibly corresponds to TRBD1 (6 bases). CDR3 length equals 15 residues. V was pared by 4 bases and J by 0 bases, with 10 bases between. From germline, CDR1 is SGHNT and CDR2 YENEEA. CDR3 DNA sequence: TGTGCCAGCAGCTCCGGGACATACTCTGGAAACACCATATATTTT. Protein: CASSSGTYSGNTIYF. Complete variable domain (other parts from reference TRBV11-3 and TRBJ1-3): EAGVVQSPRYKIIEKKQPVAFWCNPISGHNTLYWYLQNLGQGPELLIRYENEEAVDDSQLPKDRFSAERLKGVDSTLKIQPAELGDSAVYLCASSSGTYSGNTIYFGEGSWLTVV.

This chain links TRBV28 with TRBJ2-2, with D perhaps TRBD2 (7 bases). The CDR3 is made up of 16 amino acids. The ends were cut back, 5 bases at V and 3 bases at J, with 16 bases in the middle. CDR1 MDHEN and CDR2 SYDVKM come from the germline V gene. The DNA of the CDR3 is TGTGCCAGCAGTCGCGAACGGGGGGCCGACACCGGGGAGCTGTTTTTT. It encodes CASSRERGADTGELFF. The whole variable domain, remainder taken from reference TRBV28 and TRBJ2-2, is DVKVTQSSRYLVKRTGEKVFLECVQDMDHENMFWYRQDPGLGLRLIYFSYDVKMKEKGDIPEGYSVSREKKERFSLILESASTNQTSMYLCASSRERGADTGELFFGEGSRLTVL.